The clone carrying this TCR beta chain showed up just a few times. Its target is not known. Researchers reported that TCR beta cDNA libraries carried unique molecular identifiers. MiXCR was run by TCRdb on the PCR reads, yielding one entry per CDR3 protein. The sample has some 450,000 distinct CDR3 sequences, less than 45% seen once. This entry is derived from a study of post-analysis software for immune sequencing data. Study observations and caveats: Among five TRBV segments more frequent in patients than controls were TRBV5-6, TRBV5-1 and TRBV20-1. Co-batched samples clustered tightly together by F measure.

The CDR3 runs to 13 residues. V lost 7 bases, J lost 8 bases, and 15 bases lay in between. Looked up from germline, CDR1 is DFQATT and CDR2 is SNEGSKA (reference sequence). The specimen sequenced was blood. The chain recombines TRBV20-1 with TRBJ1-6; the D gene is possibly TRBD1 (5 bases). The TCR sequence derives from a girl under 18 with multiple sclerosis. DNA for the CDR3: TGCAGTGTCCGGGACGGCCTCGATTCACCCCTCCACTTT. Encoded protein: CSVRDGLDSPLHF.